The 21 T cell receptor beta chains below were found in one sample sequenced in a study of response to subunit inactivated influenza vaccine. From the RT-PCR reads, TCRdb called clonotypes with MiXCR, one entry per CDR3 protein. The sample lists roughly 550,000 distinct CDR3 sequences, roughly 25% occurring once. This sample also appeared in a second study, on T cells expressing NK-cell markers. That report notes: TCR beta cDNA was made by 5'RACE template switching with UMIs.

Sequencing used CD4+ T cells sorted from PBMCs, obtained 12 days after vaccination. These receptor sequences come from a man aged 50 to 60 who received an inactivated influenza vaccine.

V gene TRBV20-1 combines with J gene TRBJ2-1; no clear D. Trimming pared 3 bases from V and 3 bases from J, leaving 9 bases between. The germline V gene has CDR1 DFQATT and CDR2 SNEGSKA (reference sequence). This CDR3 comprises 13 residues. The CDR3, as DNA: TGCAGTGCTAGCCCGAGAAACTACAATGAGCAGTTCTTC. The encoded protein is CSASPRNYNEQFF.

The chain uses TRBV20-1 and TRBJ1-1, with D unresolved. Germline CDR1 is DFQATT and CDR2 is SNEGSKA (reference sequence). The V and J ends lost 0 bases and 1 base respectively, with 15 bases between them. The CDR3 sequence is 16 residues long. CDR3 nucleotides: TGCAGTGCTAGAGATCCGGGTCCGGGAAGGAACACTGAAGCTTTCTTT. Its translation is CSARDPGPGRNTEAFF.

The rearrangement uses TRBV5-1 and TRBJ2-1, with D maybe TRBD1 (7 bases). Looked up from germline, CDR1 is SGHRS and CDR2 is YFSETQ. This CDR3 is built from 16 residues. The V end was cut by 3 bases, the J end by 4 bases, with 17 bases between. CDR3 sequence: CASSSRWRDSYNEQFF. The CDR3 bases are TGCGCCAGCAGCTCGAGGTGGCGGGACAGTTACAATGAGCAGTTCTTC.

This clonotype was counted between two and nine times. The chain has TRBV5-5 and TRBJ2-1, with TRBD2 matching over 8 bases. From germline, CDR1 is SGHKS and CDR2 YYEKEE (reference sequence). The length of the CDR3 is 17 residues. Trimming removed 2 bases from V and 1 base from J; junction bases left unmatched: 8. The CDR3 sequence: CASSFGRGAGSYNEQFF. Here the CDR3 DNA reads TGTGCCAGCAGCTTTGGGCGGGGGGCAGGGTCCTACAATGAGCAGTTCTTC.

The chain employs TRBV30 and TRBJ1-2, with a tentative D call TRBD1 (5 bases). Between the trimmed V and J ends, which lost 3 bases and 8 bases, there was a span of 13 bases. From germline, CDR1 is GTSNPN and CDR2 SVGIG (reference sequence). This CDR3 is 12 amino acids long. The CDR3 loop reads CAWRGWDLGYTF. The CDR3 nucleotides read TGTGCCTGGAGGGGGTGGGACTTAGGCTACACCTTC.

A note on this clonotype: This likely comes from a read error, as the CDR3 has no conserved phenylalanine or tryptophan at its end. V and J are TRBV25-1 and TRBJ2-6, with D unresolved. Trimming cost V 5 bases and J 1 base, with 9 bases left between them. CDR1 MGHDK and CDR2 SYGVNS come from the germline V gene. CDR3 length: 15 residues. The DNA of the CDR3 is TGTGCCAGCAGTCCTCTGTTATCTGGGGCCAACGTCCTGACTCTC. It codes for CASSPLLSGANVLTL.

This clonotype was detected many times. The chain combines TRBV12-3 or TRBV12-4 with TRBJ2-5, with D possibly being TRBD1 (6 bases). V was cut by 4 bases and J by 1 base, with 10 bases left in between. CDR3 length: 14 amino acids. The CDR3 nucleotides are TGTGCCAGCAGTTACGGACAGTCCCAAGAGACCCAGTACTTC. Protein product: CASSYGQSQETQYF.

The gene calls are TRBV12-5 and TRBJ2-7; TRBD2 aligns across 8 bases. The V gene's germline CDR1 is LGHNT and CDR2 FRNRAP. This CDR3 comprises 14 residues. J gave up 3 bases and V 6 bases, and 7 bases lay outside the gene matches. The DNA of the CDR3 is TGTGCTAGTGGGTTCCGGGAGGGAAACTACGAGCAGTACTTC. Translating it yields CASGFREGNYEQYF.

The chain carries TRBV15 and TRBJ1-3, with D hard to call. CDR3 length: 17 amino acids. Looked up from germline, CDR1 is LNHNV and CDR2 is YYDKDF (reference sequence). Trimming left V 0 bases short and J 0 bases short, with 12 bases between. CDR3 bases: TGTGCCACCAGCAGAGAAGTCATGGACCGCTCTGGAAACACCATATATTTT. This translates into CATSREVMDRSGNTIYF.

The chain combines TRBV24-1 with TRBJ2-3; weak D call: TRBD1 (5 bases). V lost 6 bases to trimming and J lost 4 bases, with 10 bases between them. CDR3 length: 13 amino acids. Per germline, CDR1 KGHDR and CDR2 SFDVKD. CDR3 protein: CATSLLGADTQYF. The CDR3 DNA sequence: TGTGCCACCAGTCTCTTAGGGGCAGATACGCAGTATTTT.

The chain couples TRBV20-1 to TRBJ1-2, with a possible D match to TRBD1 (6 bases). CDR1 is DFQATT and CDR2 is SNEGSKA in the germline V gene (reference sequence). This CDR3 has 11 amino acids. The ends were cut back, 0 bases at V and 11 bases at J, with 10 bases in the middle. CDR3 in DNA: TGCAGTGCTAGAGACAGGGGAAGGTACACCTTC. This codes for CSARDRGRYTF.

This clonotype was observed a few times. This CDR3 reads CASSPRVNEQFF. DNA of the CDR3: TGTGCCAGCTCACCACGGGTGAATGAGCAGTTCTTC. V and J are TRBV18 and TRBJ2-1; no firm D call. This CDR3 is built from 12 residues. Germline CDR1 is KGHSH and CDR2 is LQKENI. Trimming stripped 1 base from V and 7 bases from J, with 5 bases between. The full variable domain, rest sourced from reference TRBV18 and TRBJ2-1, is NAGVMQNPRHLVRRRGQEARLRCSPMKGHSHVYWYRQLPEEGLKFMVYLQKENIIDESGMPKERFSAEFPKEGPSILRIQQVVRGDSAAYFCASSPRVNEQFFGPGTRLTVL.

The chain employs TRBV6-2 or TRBV6-3 and TRBJ1-1; no definite D call. The CDR3 contains 14 residues. The V gene's germline CDR1 is MNHEY and CDR2 SVGEGT. V lost 10 bases and J 6 bases, leaving 21 bases between the germline ends. The CDR3 coding sequence is TGTGCCAAGATCGGCGGTTTTTTTTATCCTGAAGCTTTCTTT. It specifies CAKIGGFFYPEAFF.

This clonotype turned up a few times. This chain uses TRBV10-3 with TRBJ1-6, with D unclear. The CDR3 extends over 13 amino acids. Trimming shortened V by 7 bases and J by 6 bases, and 10 bases separated the two germline ends. Germline assignment: CDR1 ENHRY and CDR2 SYGVKD. The CDR3 DNA follows: TGTGCCATCACGTCCCAGGCTAATTCACCCCTCCACTTT. Translation gives CAITSQANSPLHF.

This clonotype was seen a few times. The chain recombines TRBV5-1 with TRBJ1-2; D gene uncertain. The CDR3 covers 12 residues. Germline values: CDR1 SGHRS, CDR2 YFSETQ. The ends were cut back, 4 bases at V and 6 bases at J, with 10 bases in the middle. The CDR3 DNA reads as TGCGCCAGCAGCGTCTCATCGGATGGCTACACCTTC. As protein: CASSVSSDGYTF.

A few counts support this clonotype. The junction does not match germline at one end; this may be a read error. The CDR3 nucleotides read TGTGCCAGCAGTGACTCAGGACAGAGCTCCTACAATGAGCAGTTCTTC. Encoded protein: CASSDSGQSSYNEQFF. The chain is built from TRBV6-5 and TRBJ2-1, with D maybe TRBD1 (6 bases). The CDR3 spans 16 residues. CDR1 and CDR2 from the germline V gene are MNHEY and SVGAGI.

This clonotype has more than one count but fewer than ten. The chain links TRBV5-1 to TRBJ2-2; D is unresolved. The CDR3 runs 16 residues. Germline values: CDR1 SGHRS, CDR2 YFSETQ. The V end lost 0 bases, the J end lost 0 bases, and 9 bases lay between the germline ends. The CDR3 is CASSLATATNTGELFF. CDR3 DNA: TGCGCCAGCAGCTTGGCCACAGCGACGAACACCGGGGAGCTGTTTTTT.

The rearrangement joins TRBV6-2 or TRBV6-3 to TRBJ2-7, with D possibly being TRBD2 (6 bases). V was cut by 0 bases and J by 5 bases, with 17 bases left in between. The length of the CDR3 is 16 residues. Germline-derived CDR1 and CDR2 are MNHEY and SVGEGT. The CDR3 region has the DNA TGTGCCAGCAGTTACTCTCGAGGGACTGTTAGGAACGAGCAGTACTTC. It yields the protein CASSYSRGTVRNEQYF.

This clonotype occurred a few times. The chain uses TRBV10-3 and TRBJ1-5; tentatively, D is TRBD1 (5 bases). CDR3 length: 15 amino acids. Germline CDR1 and CDR2: ENHRY and SYGVKD. Trimming shortened V by 5 bases and J by 3 bases, and 14 bases separated the two germline ends. This CDR3 reads CAISQMGGNNQPQHF. CDR3 bases: TGTGCCATCAGTCAGATGGGGGGAAACAATCAGCCCCAGCATTTT.

This clonotype was seen many times. The chain employs TRBV12-3 or TRBV12-4 and TRBJ1-1, with no clear D. Deletions cut 7 bases from V and 1 base from J, with 19 bases between. This CDR3 spans 16 amino acids. The CDR3 sequence is CASNGYVPTGNTEAFF. DNA of the CDR3: TGTGCCAGCAATGGTTATGTCCCCACTGGGAACACTGAAGCTTTCTTT.

This clonotype was seen a few times. The gene calls are TRBV27 and TRBJ2-7; D call uncertain. Germline V gives CDR1 MNHEY, CDR2 SMNVEV (reference sequence). Trimming cost V 2 bases and J 5 bases, with 10 bases left between them. This CDR3 is 13 amino acids long. The CDR3 DNA reads TGTGCCAGCAGTTTAAGACACGGAGACGAGCAGTACTTC. Amino acids: CASSLRHGDEQYF.